A single sample gave rise to the 30 T cell receptor beta chains below, sequenced in a study of cytomegalovirus exposure and HLA in healthy donors. Here immunoSEQ multiplex PCR was the method, and the copy in TCRdb shows in-frame clones only, minus some. Among some 200,000 clones listed, 80% to 95% were seen once. Sequenced: PBMCs. These receptors were obtained from a woman under 30 in good health and CMV-seronegative.

V is TRBV13 and J is TRBJ2-1; 8 bases are a match to TRBD1. The CDR3 extends over 15 amino acids. J was trimmed by 1 base and V by 6 bases; bases with no gene match: 5. Germline assignment: CDR1 PRHDT and CDR2 FYEKMQ (reference sequence). The CDR3: CASRPNRGSYNEQFF. CDR3 DNA: TGTGCCAGCAGACCTAACAGGGGGTCCTACAATGAGCAGTTCTTC.

CDR3 DNA sequence: TGCGCCAGCAGCCAAGACACGGGGGGAGGGCAGCCCCAGCATTTT. Protein: CASSQDTGGGQPQHF. V gene TRBV4-1 combines with J gene TRBJ1-5, with D perhaps TRBD1 (5 bases). Germline V gene data show CDR1 as MGHRA and CDR2 as YSYEKL. Trimming stripped 0 bases from V and 7 bases from J, with 13 bases between. This CDR3 has 15 residues.

The table lists this clone with a count of one. The J gene is TRBJ1-4, the V gene TRBV7-9; TRBD1 aligns across 10 bases. Trimming removed 2 bases from V and 8 bases from J; junction bases left unmatched: 5. The CDR3 loop spans 15 amino acids. Germline CDR1 reads SEHNR; CDR2 reads FQNEAQ (reference sequence). The CDR3 region is CASSLPTGGGEKLFF. The CDR3 bases are TGTGCCAGCAGCTTACCGACAGGGGGCGGAGAAAAACTGTTTTTT.

The chain carries TRBV18 and TRBJ1-3; D not resolved. V lost 2 bases and J 0 bases, leaving 11 bases between the germline ends. This CDR3 spans 16 amino acids. Per the germline V gene, CDR1 is KGHSH and CDR2 is LQKENI. CDR3 DNA: TGTGCCAGCTCACCAGCAGGATCGAACTCTGGAAACACCATATATTTT. The encoded protein is CASSPAGSNSGNTIYF.

This chain connects TRBV28 to TRBJ1-5; D not resolved. Germline V gene data show CDR1 as MDHEN and CDR2 as SYDVKM. The V end was cut by 4 bases, the J end by 7 bases, with 14 bases between. The CDR3 runs to 14 residues. CDR3 coding DNA: TGTGCCAGCAGTTCAACAGTGGTAGGACAGCCCCAGCATTTT. Translating it yields CASSSTVVGQPQHF.

The sample holds one count of this clone. The chain couples TRBV15 to TRBJ2-2, with D hard to call. V dropped 0 bases and J dropped 7 bases, with 6 bases sitting between them. The CDR3 spans 13 residues. CDR1 LNHNV and CDR2 YYDKDF come from the germline V gene (reference sequence). The CDR3 sequence is CATSRDVNGELFF. CDR3 DNA sequence: TGTGCCACCAGCAGAGATGTTAACGGGGAGCTGTTTTTT.

This clone was seen once. The genes are TRBV27 and TRBJ1-4; 10 nucleotides align to TRBD1. After removal of 2 bases from V and 8 bases from J, the junction contained 5 bases not matched to a gene. The CDR3 contains 15 residues. Germline CDR1 is MNHEY and CDR2 is SMNVEV (reference sequence). The DNA for the CDR3 is TGTGCCAGCAGTTTAACTGGGACAGGGGCCGAAAAACTGTTTTTT. This translates into CASSLTGTGAEKLFF.

This rearrangement joins TRBV30 to TRBJ2-3, with D possibly matching TRBD2 (5 bases). Trimming removed 4 bases at V and 4 bases at J, with 9 bases between. CDR3 length equals 12 residues. CDR1 and CDR2 (germline): GTSNPN, SVGIG (reference sequence). Written as DNA, the CDR3 is TGTGCCTGGAAACTAGTGGCAGATACGCAGTATTTT. Residues: CAWKLVADTQYF.

This rearrangement joins TRBV19 to TRBJ2-7, with TRBD1 as a possible D gene (6 bases). V lost 2 bases to trimming and J lost 6 bases, with 11 bases between them. Germline CDR1 and CDR2: LNHDA and SQIVND (reference sequence). This CDR3 comprises 13 residues. The CDR3 DNA is TGTGCCAGTAGTATAACGCAGGGGACCGAGCAGTACTTC. Protein product: CASSITQGTEQYF.

The CDR3 region is CASSLGQEAFF. The CDR3 DNA is TGTGCCAGCAGTTTAGGGCAGGAAGCTTTCTTT. The genes are TRBV27 and TRBJ1-1; D ambiguous. This CDR3 is 11 amino acids long. Between the trimmed V and J ends, which lost 2 bases and 8 bases, there was a span of 6 bases. Looked up from germline, CDR1 is MNHEY and CDR2 is SMNVEV (reference sequence).

CDR3 nucleotides: TGTGCCAGCAGCCCTATAATAGCCGGCAACACCGGGGAGCTGTTTTTT. This codes for CASSPIIAGNTGELFF. The chain has TRBV5-4 and TRBJ2-2; D is unresolved. The ends were cut back, 4 bases at V and 2 bases at J, with 15 bases in the middle. From germline, CDR1 is SGHNT and CDR2 YYREEE (reference sequence). The CDR3 runs 16 residues. Complete variable domain (other parts from reference TRBV5-4 and TRBJ2-2): ETGVTQSPTHLIKTRGQQVTLRCSSQSGHNTVSWYQQALGQGPQFIFQYYREEENGRGNFPPRFSGLQFPNYSSELNVNALELDDSALYLCASSPIIAGNTGELFFGEGSRLTVL.

The chain has TRBV7-2 and TRBJ1-1, with D possibly matching TRBD1 (6 bases). V lost 2 bases and J 2 bases, leaving 15 bases between the germline ends. CDR3 length equals 16 residues. CDR1 and CDR2 (germline): SGHTA, FQGNSA. CDR3 amino acids: CASSLFAGAGNTEAFF. The CDR3 nucleotides are TGTGCCAGCAGCTTATTTGCGGGGGCAGGAAACACTGAAGCTTTCTTT.

This clone occurred once. V and J are TRBV6-5 and TRBJ2-4, with D possibly being TRBD2 (6 bases). From germline, CDR1 is MNHEY and CDR2 SVGAGI. The germline V and J ends were trimmed by 3 bases and 7 bases, with 19 bases remaining between them. The CDR3 covers 16 residues. CDR3 coding DNA: TGTGCCAGCAGTTATTCATCGGGGACTCCCCCTAACATTCAGTACTTC. Translating gives CASSYSSGTPPNIQYF.

The chain is built from TRBV5-1 and TRBJ1-4; 9 bases fit TRBD1. After removal of 4 bases from V and 5 bases from J, the junction contained 3 bases not matched to a gene. Germline CDR1 reads SGHRS; CDR2 reads YFSETQ. The CDR3 is 14 amino acids. CDR3 sequence: CASSLGTGNEKLFF. The CDR3 coding sequence is TGCGCCAGCAGCCTCGGGACAGGGAATGAAAAACTGTTTTTT.

V usage is TRBV11-2 and J usage is TRBJ2-3, with TRBD2 identical over 10 bases. The CDR3 runs 17 residues. Germline V gene sequence: CDR1 SGHAT, CDR2 FQNNGV. V was clipped by 2 bases and J by 5 bases; unmatched bases: 10. CDR3 protein: CASSLLSSSGSRDTQYF. The CDR3 DNA follows: TGTGCCAGCAGCTTATTGTCCTCTAGCGGGAGTCGAGATACGCAGTATTTT.

The chain employs TRBV19 and TRBJ2-1; the match to TRBD2 covers 10 bases. Germline V gene sequence: CDR1 LNHDA, CDR2 SQIVND (reference sequence). This CDR3 has 16 amino acids. V shed 3 bases and J 10 bases; nucleotides not matched to a gene: 12. The CDR3 loop reads CASSILTLAGEGEQFF. CDR3 coding DNA: TGTGCCAGTAGTATTCTTACTCTAGCGGGAGAGGGCGAGCAGTTCTTC.

The chain recombines TRBV6-5 with TRBJ1-1; TRBD1 matches 9 bases. The CDR3 sequence is 13 residues long. CDR1 and CDR2 (germline): MNHEY, SVGAGI. V dropped 10 bases and J dropped 9; count of bases not matched to a gene: 12. This chain's CDR3 is CATSTGGSPKAFF. In DNA form, the CDR3 reads TGTGCCACCTCGACAGGGGGGTCGCCTAAAGCTTTCTTT.

The chain recombines TRBV6-1 with TRBJ1-5; 9 nucleotides agree with TRBD1. CDR1 is MNHNS and CDR2 is SASEGT in the germline V gene. V dropped 8 bases and J dropped 1; count of bases not matched to a gene: 6. This CDR3 spans 15 amino acids. The CDR3 nucleotides read TGTGCCAGCGGGGGGGACAGGGCCAGCAATCAGCCCCAGCATTTT. This sequence encodes CASGGDRASNQPQHF.

This clone was picked up one time. Different DNA sequences within this sample yield the same CDR3. The chain is built from TRBV18 and TRBJ1-2, with D perhaps matching TRBD1 (5 bases). The CDR3 length is 12 residues. CDR1 KGHSH and CDR2 LQKENI come from the germline V gene. V was trimmed by 2 bases and J by 4 bases, leaving 5 bases between them. The CDR3 nucleotides read TGTGCCAGCTCACCAGACAGCTATGGCTACACCTTC. Translating gives CASSPDSYGYTF.

The chain joins TRBV29-1 to TRBJ2-3; tentatively, D is TRBD2 (7 bases). Germline CDR1 reads SQVTM; CDR2 reads ANQGSEA. CDR3 length equals 13 residues. V dropped 4 bases and J dropped 2 bases, with 10 bases sitting between them. The CDR3 nucleotides are TGCAGCGTTGGGGGGGGACACACAGATACGCAGTATTTT. The encoded protein is CSVGGGHTDTQYF.

The chain carries TRBV7-9 and TRBJ2-7, with TRBD2 identical over 7 bases. Germline CDR1 SEHNR, CDR2 FQNEAQ (reference sequence). CDR3 length: 15 amino acids. With V trimmed by 5 bases and J by 3 bases, 10 bases remained unmatched. The CDR3 spells CASSLSGRGNYEQYF. In DNA form, the CDR3 reads TGTGCCAGCAGCCTCTCGGGGAGGGGCAACTACGAGCAGTACTTC.

This chain joins TRBV13 and TRBJ1-2; D not resolved. The germline V gene encodes CDR1 PRHDT and CDR2 FYEKMQ (reference sequence). V was trimmed by 3 bases and J by 8 bases, leaving 10 bases between them. The CDR3 runs 12 residues. The chain's CDR3 is CASSFNVQGYTF. DNA for the CDR3: TGTGCCAGCAGCTTCAATGTACAAGGCTACACCTTC.

This sequence joins TRBV27 and TRBJ2-1, with a possible D match to TRBD1 (5 bases). This CDR3 is built from 14 residues. V lost 1 base and J lost 9, with 13 bases in between. Germline values: CDR1 MNHEY, CDR2 SMNVEV (reference sequence). The CDR3 DNA reads TGTGCCAGCAGTTTATACTTGGGGCGAAGTGAGCAGTTCTTC. Translated: CASSLYLGRSEQFF.

The gene calls are TRBV5-3 and TRBJ2-1; tentative D call: TRBD2 (5 bases). TRBV5-3 is assigned to the ORF class and has an uncertain function. Trimming shortened V by 10 bases and J by 5 bases, and 16 bases separated the two germline ends. The CDR3 is 13 residues long. CDR3 region: CAGLGELHNEQFF. The CDR3 DNA reads TGTGCCGGGCTCGGGGAATTACACAATGAGCAGTTCTTC.

The rearrangement joins TRBV5-1 to TRBJ2-7, with 10 bases matching TRBD1. The germline V gene has CDR1 SGHRS and CDR2 YFSETQ. CDR3 length equals 15 residues. J was trimmed by 4 bases and V by 2 bases; bases with no gene match: 6. CDR3 protein: CASSFSGQGSYEQYF. In DNA, the CDR3 is TGCGCCAGCAGCTTTTCGGGACAGGGGTCGTACGAGCAGTACTTC.

This sequence joins TRBV19 and TRBJ1-1; D uncertain. CDR1 LNHDA and CDR2 SQIVND come from the germline V gene (reference sequence). The ends were cut back, 2 bases at V and 8 bases at J, with 15 bases in the middle. This CDR3 contains 14 residues. CDR3 DNA sequence: TGTGCCAGTAGTATAACCCACCACGGGGTAGAAGCTTTCTTT. It encodes CASSITHHGVEAFF.

The V call is TRBV19, the J call TRBJ2-1; 7 positions agree with TRBD1. CDR1 and CDR2 from the germline V gene are LNHDA and SQIVND (reference sequence). CDR3 length: 15 amino acids. The V segment lost 3 bases and the J segment 2 bases; nucleotides outside the gene matches: 4. CDR3 DNA: TGTGCCAGTAGTATTGACAGGGCGACCTACAATGAGCAGTTCTTC. Its translation: CASSIDRATYNEQFF.

This sequence joins TRBV6-5 and TRBJ1-6; 7 bases fit TRBD1. V lost 7 bases, J lost 6 bases, and 6 bases stayed unmatched. This CDR3 spans 14 amino acids. In germline, CDR1 is MNHEY, CDR2 SVGAGI. This chain's CDR3 is CASNRQGFNSPLHF. CDR3 coding DNA: TGTGCCAGCAACCGACAGGGTTTTAATTCACCCCTCCACTTT.

The rearrangement links TRBV13 to TRBJ2-7; 15 bases match TRBD2. V was clipped by 5 bases and J by 5 bases; unmatched bases: 4. Germline CDR1 and CDR2: PRHDT and FYEKMQ (reference sequence). CDR3 size: 15 residues. CDR3 coding DNA: TGTGCCAGCAGCCACCGGACTAGCGGGAGGGACGAGCAGTACTTC. Amino acids: CASSHRTSGRDEQYF.

This clone was seen a handful of times. This chain uses TRBV19 with TRBJ2-7, with 10 bases lining up with TRBD2. V lost 2 bases, J lost 6 bases, and 7 bases stayed unmatched. The CDR3 spans 15 residues. Germline CDR1 and CDR2: LNHDA and SQIVND (reference sequence). The CDR3 nucleotides are TGTGCCAGTAGTATACTCGGGACTAGCGCGAGCGAGCAGTACTTC. Translation: CASSILGTSASEQYF.